A selection of T cell receptor beta chains follows, all from one sample in a study of T cells in Graves' hyperthyroidism and ophthalmopathy. TCRdb ran MiXCR on the multiplex PCR reads and lists one entry per CDR3 protein. In the table there are fewer than 650,000 distinct CDR3 sequences, 46% of which are singletons. The sequenced sample was peripheral blood or thyroid tissue (not recorded which). The receptors shown here come from an adult woman with Graves' disease, either hyperthyroidism or ophthalmopathy (not recorded which). Each CDR3 is given with its conserved first and last residue. Each record gives: V gene, D gene, clone size, J gene, CDR3 DNA, CDR3 protein. The D gene is left open where the match is weak. The size of a clone is reported for some rows only, either as once, few or many, or as a class for expanded clones.

>TRBV28|TRBD1|-|TRBJ1-1
TGTACCAGCAGGGGGGCGCACACTGAAGCTTTCTTT
CTSRGAHTEAFF
>TRBV29-1|-|-|TRBJ2-7
TGCAGCGTTGCCGCGGCTTGGGACGAGCAGTACTTC
CSVAAAWDEQYF
>TRBV10-3|-|-|TRBJ1-4
TGTGCCATCAGTGAGCCCGGGAGGGATGAAAAACTGTTTTTT
CAISEPGRDEKLFF
>TRBV10-2|-|once|TRBJ1-3
TGCGCCAGCAACCGGGTCGGAAACACCATATATTTT
CASNRVGNTIYF
>TRBV11-1|-|-|TRBJ2-7
TGTGCCAGCAGCTCTCGAGCGCGGGGAGGGGGATACGAGCAGTACTTC
CASSSRARGGGYEQYF
>TRBV20-1|TRBD1|-|TRBJ1-5
TGCAGTGCTAGAGCGATAGCAGGGGGTTTTGGCAATCAGCCCCAGCATTTT
CSARAIAGGFGNQPQHF
>TRBV29-1|TRBD1|many|TRBJ1-2
TGCAGCGTCCTCAATCAACAGGGGGCTGTGAGGGGCTACACCTTC
CSVLNQQGAVRGYTF
>TRBV10-3|-|-|TRBJ2-2
TGTGCCATCAGTGACGGGGTTATCGCAAACATCGGGGAGCTGTTTTTT
CAISDGVIANIGELFF
>TRBV7-2|-|many|TRBJ1-1
TGTGCCAGCAGTCCGCTATCGGGGAACACTGAAGCTTTCTTT
CASSPLSGNTEAFF
>TRBV9|TRBD2|-|TRBJ2-5
TGTGCCAGCAGCGTAACAACTAGCGGAGAGACCCAGTACTTC
CASSVTTSGETQYF
>TRBV5-1|-|-|TRBJ1-2
TGCGCCAGCAGCTTCCGGGACTTGGGGGACTACACCTTC
CASSFRDLGDYTF
>TRBV20-1|TRBD2|many|TRBJ2-7
TGCAGTGCCACTTTAGCGGGAGTCGCCTACGAGCAGTACTTC
CSATLAGVAYEQYF
>TRBV29-1|TRBD2|-|TRBJ2-5
TGCAGCAGTGAAGGTAGCGGGAGAGGGGAGACCCAGTACTTC
CSSEGSGRGETQYF
>TRBV7-9|TRBD1|-|TRBJ1-5
TGTGCCAGCAGCTTAGGAGGGGGCAGGAAGCCCCAGCATTTT
CASSLGGGRKPQHF
>TRBV7-9|-|-|TRBJ2-7
TGTGCCAGCAGCTCAAAGACGGACGGAGCCTACGAGCAGTACTTC
CASSSKTDGAYEQYF
>TRBV29-1|-|-|TRBJ1-4
TGCAGCGGACAGGTCCGAGAAAAACTGTTTTTT
CSGQVREKLFF
>TRBV14|-|many|TRBJ2-7
TGTGCCAGCAGCCGACAGGTAGACTACGAGCAGTACTTC
CASSRQVDYEQYF
>TRBV5-8|TRBD1|once|TRBJ2-7
TGTGCCAGCGGCGCAGGAGCCGGACAGGGCGACTACGAGCAGTACTTC
CASGAGAGQGDYEQYF
>TRBV29-1|-|many|TRBJ2-7
TGCAGCGTTGTTTCTGGCAGTCGCTACGAGCAGTACTTC
CSVVSGSRYEQYF
>TRBV9|-|few|TRBJ2-2
TGTGCCAGCAGCCAAGAGAAGGCAGGGGTTACCGGGGAGCTGTTTTTT
CASSQEKAGVTGELFF
>TRBV20-1|-|once|TRBJ2-5
TGCAGTGCTAGAGATTGGGGTGTTGACCAAGAGACCCAGTACTTC
CSARDWGVDQETQYF
>TRBV29-1|-|-|TRBJ2-5
TGCAGCGTTGTTCTGGGACCCCTTGGGGAGGCCCAGTACTTC
CSVVLGPLGEAQYF
>TRBV6-4|-|-|TRBJ2-7
TGTGCCAGCAGAGACCCACAGGGAACCTACGAGCAGTACTTC
CASRDPQGTYEQYF
>TRBV4-1|-|many|TRBJ1-6
TGCGCCAGCAGCCAAGAGTTTTGGCGGGATAATTCACCCCTCCACTTT
CASSQEFWRDNSPLHF
>TRBV7-9|-|-|TRBJ1-5
TGTGCCAGCAGCTTAACGTTTGGCGATCAGCCCCAGCATTTT
CASSLTFGDQPQHF
>TRBV19|-|-|TRBJ2-7
TGTGCCAGTAGTTGGCAGCTGAGCTCCTACGAGCAGTACTTC
CASSWQLSSYEQYF
>TRBV29-1|-|-|TRBJ2-3
TGCAGCGTTGAAGGTGGAGTCGTCTCAGATACGCAGTATTTT
CSVEGGVVSDTQYF
>TRBV29-1|-|few|TRBJ1-2
TGCAGCGTTGCGGGGTCGGGCAGAATCTATGGCTACACCTTC
CSVAGSGRIYGYTF
>TRBV7-8|TRBD2|-|TRBJ2-3
TGTGCCAGCAGCTTATGGCTAGCGGGAGTGGCAGATACGCAGTATTTT
CASSLWLAGVADTQYF
>TRBV4-3|-|-|TRBJ2-6
TGCGCCAGCAGCCAGTCCGTCAGCTCTGGGGCCAACGTCCTGACTTTC
CASSQSVSSGANVLTF
>TRBV20-1|TRBD1|many|TRBJ1-1
TGCAGTGCAACCCGACAGGGGGAAGCTTTCTTT
CSATRQGEAFF
>TRBV25-1|-|many|TRBJ1-1
TGTGCCAGCGGGGCCAGGTTGAGGGGGAATAGGTCGGACACTGAAGCTTTCTTT
CASGARLRGNRSDTEAFF
>TRBV2|-|few|TRBJ2-5
TGTGCCAGCAGCCGGGACACCCAAGAGACCCAGTACTTC
CASSRDTQETQYF
>TRBV27|-|few|TRBJ1-1
TGTGCCAGTCAGAGAAATTTGAACACTGAAGCTTTCTTT
CASQRNLNTEAFF
>TRBV2|TRBD2|many|TRBJ2-7
TGTGCCAGCAGTGAAGCGCCGGGAGGGGAGCAGTACTTC
CASSEAPGGEQYF
>TRBV10-1|-|few|TRBJ2-7
TGCGCCAGCAGTGAGTCGACTCGGGGGCGCGAGCAGTACTTC
CASSESTRGREQYF
>TRBV18|-|few|TRBJ1-1
TGTGCCAGCTCACCAAATTCGGGGGGGACTGAAGCTTTCTTT
CASSPNSGGTEAFF
>TRBV20-1|TRBD1|many|TRBJ1-6
TGCAGTGCTAGGACAGGGGTAAATTCACCCCTCCACTTT
CSARTGVNSPLHF
>TRBV6-5|TRBD2|many|TRBJ2-7
TGTGCCAGCAGTTACAAAGGGACTAGCGGGATTCCCCCCTACGAGCAGTACTTC
CASSYKGTSGIPPYEQYF
>TRBV11-2|-|many|TRBJ1-2
TGTGCCAGCAGCTTCGACACCCTCTATGGCTACACCTTC
CASSFDTLYGYTF
>TRBV15|-|many|TRBJ2-5
TGTGCCACCAGTTTGGGGGGCGCGGAGACCCAGTACTTC
CATSLGGAETQYF
>TRBV29-1|-|-|TRBJ1-3
TGCAGCGCGGTTTCTGGAAACACCATATATTTT
CSAVSGNTIYF
>TRBV10-3|-|-|TRBJ2-7
TGTGCCATCAGTGACCCGACAGTGGGGGTCTACGAGCAGTACTTC
CAISDPTVGVYEQYF
>TRBV10-3|TRBD2|-|TRBJ2-7
TGTGCCGCCTCCGGCGGGGGCTACGAGCAGTACTTC
CAASGGGYEQYF
>TRBV9|TRBD2|-|TRBJ2-3
TGTGCCAGCAGCGTAGTAGCGGGAATGGGGAGCACAGATACGCAGTATTTT
CASSVVAGMGSTDTQYF
>TRBV20-1|TRBD2|-|TRBJ2-1
TGCAGTGCTAGATGGGGCGGGGGGCTCTACAATGAGCAGTTCTTC
CSARWGGGLYNEQFF
>TRBV11-2|-|-|TRBJ1-2
TGTGCCAGCAGCTACACGGGGGGGTTGCCCAGCTACACCTTC
CASSYTGGLPSYTF
>TRBV20-1|TRBD1|many|TRBJ1-6
TGCAGTGCAAAAAGGGGGGACAGGGGCTCCCCTCTTAATTCACCCCTCCACTTT
CSAKRGDRGSPLNSPLHF
>TRBV10-3|-|few|TRBJ1-1
TGTGCCAGCAGTCCCCCTCTCGCAGGTGGCCCGAAGGAAGCTTTCTTT
CASSPPLAGGPKEAFF
>TRBV11-2|-|-|TRBJ2-7
TGTGCCAGCAGCTTCCTTACAGGTCTACGGAACGAGCAGTACTTC
CASSFLTGLRNEQYF
>TRBV20-1|-|many|TRBJ1-5
TGCAGTGTAACCCAGGGCAATCAGCCCCAGCATTTT
CSVTQGNQPQHF
>TRBV28|TRBD2|-|TRBJ2-5
TGTGTCAGCAGGGGTAGCGGGAGGGCCTGGGAGACCCAGTACTTC
CVSRGSGRAWETQYF
>TRBV3-1|TRBD1|many|TRBJ1-5
TGTGCCAGCAGCCAAGCGTCAGGGGGACGACAGCCCCAGCATTTT
CASSQASGGRQPQHF
>TRBV20-1|-|-|TRBJ1-3
TGCAGTGCCATACCCGGGGGAAACACCATATATTTT
CSAIPGGNTIYF
>TRBV5-1|TRBD1|few|TRBJ1-2
TGCGCCAGCGGAATGACTTGGACAGGAGCGGGCGGCTACACCTTC
CASGMTWTGAGGYTF
>TRBV20-1|-|few|TRBJ2-7
TGCAGTGCTGCGGGAACAGTGTACGAGCAGTACTTC
CSAAGTVYEQYF
>TRBV19|-|once|TRBJ1-5
TGTGCCAGTAGTATAGAGATTCGCAATCAGCCCCAGCATTTT
CASSIEIRNQPQHF